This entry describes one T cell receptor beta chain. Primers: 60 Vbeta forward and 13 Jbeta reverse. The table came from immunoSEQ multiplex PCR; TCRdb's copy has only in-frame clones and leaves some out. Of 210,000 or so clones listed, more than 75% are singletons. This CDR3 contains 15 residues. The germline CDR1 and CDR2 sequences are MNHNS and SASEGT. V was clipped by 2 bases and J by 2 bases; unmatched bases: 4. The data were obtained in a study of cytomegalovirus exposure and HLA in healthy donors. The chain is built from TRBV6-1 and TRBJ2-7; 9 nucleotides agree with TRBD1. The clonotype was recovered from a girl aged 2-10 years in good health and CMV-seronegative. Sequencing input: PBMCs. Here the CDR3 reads CASSEMGTGPYEQYF. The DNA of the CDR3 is TGTGCCAGCAGTGAAATGGGGACAGGGCCCTACGAGCAGTACTTC.